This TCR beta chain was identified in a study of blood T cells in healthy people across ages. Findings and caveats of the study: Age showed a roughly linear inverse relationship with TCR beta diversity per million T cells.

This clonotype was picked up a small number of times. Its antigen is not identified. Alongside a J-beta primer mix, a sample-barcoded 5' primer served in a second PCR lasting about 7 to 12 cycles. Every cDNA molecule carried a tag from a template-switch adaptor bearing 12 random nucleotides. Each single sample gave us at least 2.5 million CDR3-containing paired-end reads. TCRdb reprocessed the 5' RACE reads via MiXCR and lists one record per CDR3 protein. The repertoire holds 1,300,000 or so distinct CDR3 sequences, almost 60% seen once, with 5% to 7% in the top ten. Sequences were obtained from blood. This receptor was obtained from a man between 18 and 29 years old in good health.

CDR3 bases: TGTGCCAGCAGTGCCCTACAGGGGGCCGGGGAGACCCAGTACTTC. Translating it yields CASSALQGAGETQYF. V is TRBV25-1 and J is TRBJ2-5; 9 bases fit TRBD1. J gave up 5 bases and V 4 bases, and 8 bases lay outside the gene matches. Germline lookup yields CDR1 MGHDK and CDR2 SYGVNS. The CDR3 covers 15 residues.